These 14 T cell receptor beta chains originate from one sample sequenced in a study of technical replicates of blood from a few donors. The method was immunoSEQ multiplex PCR; TCRdb's version includes in-frame clones alone and lacks a portion of them. The data contain under 85,000 clones, about nine tenths of them singletons. The specimen sequenced was T cells isolated from PBMCs. The receptors stem from a human donor in good health.

This sequence joins TRBV12-5 and TRBJ2-3; 11 bases are a match to TRBD2. The ends lost 7 bases at V and 3 bases at J; junction bases unmatched: 6. This CDR3 region has 15 residues. CDR1 is LGHNT and CDR2 is FRNRAP in the germline V gene. The CDR3 sequence is CASAMGTSGTDTQYF. The CDR3, as DNA: TGTGCTAGTGCCATGGGGACTAGCGGAACAGATACGCAGTATTTT.

The rearrangement uses TRBV6-6 and TRBJ1-1; D remains unclear. This CDR3 region has 15 residues. Trimming removed 3 bases from V and 0 bases from J, with 11 bases in between. The germline V gene has CDR1 MNHNY and CDR2 SVGAGI (reference sequence). CDR3 in DNA: TGTGCCAGCAGTTATCAAAGCGGTATGAACACTGAAGCTTTCTTT. It specifies CASSYQSGMNTEAFF.

V and J are TRBV11-3 and TRBJ2-1, with 7 nucleotides matching TRBD1. The trim removed 5 bases at V and 6 bases at J, leaving 7 bases unmatched. Germline V gives CDR1 SGHNT, CDR2 YENEEA. This CDR3 region has 14 residues. CDR3 coding DNA: TGTGCCAGCAGCCTCGGGACAGTTGGCAATGAGCAGTTCTTC. Protein: CASSLGTVGNEQFF.

This clone has just a few counts. The V gene is TRBV30, the J gene TRBJ1-1; D is undetermined. The CDR3 contains 12 residues. V lost 2 bases, J lost 8 bases, and 12 bases lay in between. Germline loops: CDR1 GTSNPN, CDR2 SVGIG (reference sequence). CDR3 DNA: TGTGCCTGGAGTCCTCGGGCGGGCGAAGCTTTCTTT. Translated, it gives CAWSPRAGEAFF.

The chain is built from TRBV5-1 and TRBJ1-1, with D unresolved. CDR1 and CDR2 from the germline V gene are SGHRS and YFSETQ. The CDR3 loop spans 13 amino acids. Trimming left V 0 bases short and J 6 bases short, with 9 bases between. CDR3 amino acids: CASSLGYGAEAFF. The CDR3 bases are TGCGCCAGCAGCTTGGGGTACGGGGCTGAAGCTTTCTTT.

This chain links TRBV29-1 with TRBJ1-1, with D tentatively TRBD1 (5 bases). V gave up 8 bases and J gave up 0 bases, with 13 bases separating them. Germline-derived CDR1 and CDR2 are SQVTM and ANQGSEA. There are 13 residues in the CDR3. This CDR3 reads CSSERQMNTEAFF. In DNA form, the CDR3 reads TGCAGCTCCGAAAGACAGATGAACACTGAAGCTTTCTTT. Full variable domain (outside the CDR3, taken from reference TRBV29-1 and TRBJ1-1): SAVISQKPSRDICQRGTSLTIQCQVDSQVTMMFWYRQQPGQSLTLIATANQGSEATYESGFVIDKFPISRPNLTFSTLTVSNMSPEDSSIYLCSSERQMNTEAFFGQGTRLTVV.

The V and J genes are TRBV9 and TRBJ2-5; 11 bases are a match to TRBD1. Germline CDR1 SGDLS, CDR2 YYNGEE. V shed 4 bases and J 7 bases; nucleotides not matched to a gene: 12. CDR3 length: 16 residues. The CDR3 is CASSPTGQGARGTQYF. CDR3 sequence (DNA): TGTGCCAGCAGCCCCACCGGACAGGGGGCGAGGGGGACCCAGTACTTC.

The V call is TRBV10-3, the J call TRBJ2-7, with D unresolved. V was cut by 6 bases and J by 6 bases, with 9 bases left in between. In germline, CDR1 is ENHRY, CDR2 SYGVKD. This CDR3 has 11 amino acids. The CDR3 loop reads CAIRSVAEQYF. CDR3 nucleotide sequence: TGTGCCATCAGGTCCGTAGCCGAGCAGTACTTC.

V and J are TRBV7-8 and TRBJ2-7, with D tentatively TRBD1 (5 bases). Germline CDR1 SGHVS, CDR2 FQNEAQ. The CDR3 is 13 residues long. V gave up 2 bases and J gave up 3 bases, with 8 bases separating them. The CDR3 DNA is TGTGCCAGCAGCTTACAGGGAAACTACGAGCAGTACTTC. It specifies CASSLQGNYEQYF.

The chain carries TRBV29-1 and TRBJ2-2; 7 bases are a match to TRBD1. CDR3 length equals 15 residues. V trimming: 4 bases; J trimming: 3 bases; junction bases outside the gene matches: 8. Germline CDR1 and CDR2: SQVTM and ANQGSEA. The CDR3 is CSVVGGIRDTGELFF. The CDR3 bases are TGCAGCGTTGTAGGGGGCATAAGGGACACCGGGGAGCTGTTTTTT.

The chain joins TRBV30 to TRBJ1-2, with TRBD1 matching over 7 bases. Germline loops: CDR1 GTSNPN, CDR2 SVGIG (reference sequence). The CDR3 spans 15 residues. V shed 6 bases, J shed 6 bases, and the junction held 16 bases outside the gene matches. The CDR3 DNA sequence: TGTGCCTGTCAAACCCGGGACAGTCCCTTTGATGGCTACACCTTC. The encoded protein is CACQTRDSPFDGYTF.

The chain carries TRBV6-5 and TRBJ2-7; 8 nucleotides agree with TRBD2. V gave up 10 bases and J gave up 4 bases; unmatched junction bases: 6. CDR1 is MNHEY, CDR2 SVGAGI, per germline. This CDR3 has 12 amino acids. This CDR3 is CATGLAPYEQYF. The DNA of the CDR3 is TGTGCCACCGGACTAGCCCCGTACGAGCAGTACTTC.

V is TRBV6-1 and J is TRBJ1-1; D remains ambiguous. This CDR3 comprises 14 residues. The germline V and J ends were trimmed by 6 bases and 0 bases, with 11 bases remaining between them. Germline CDR1 MNHNS, CDR2 SASEGT. In DNA form, the CDR3 reads TGTGCCAGCAGCTTGGAGGTCATGAACACTGAAGCTTTCTTT. As protein: CASSLEVMNTEAFF.

CDR3 coding DNA: TGTGCCAGCACAACAGCGGGAGATCTAACAGATACGCAGTATTTT. Translating gives CASTTAGDLTDTQYF. The chain couples TRBV2 to TRBJ2-3, with 8 bases matching TRBD2. The CDR3 is 15 residues long. Losses at the gene ends were 7 bases for V and 3 bases for J; bases not matched to a gene: 9. Per germline, CDR1 SNHLY and CDR2 FYNNEI.